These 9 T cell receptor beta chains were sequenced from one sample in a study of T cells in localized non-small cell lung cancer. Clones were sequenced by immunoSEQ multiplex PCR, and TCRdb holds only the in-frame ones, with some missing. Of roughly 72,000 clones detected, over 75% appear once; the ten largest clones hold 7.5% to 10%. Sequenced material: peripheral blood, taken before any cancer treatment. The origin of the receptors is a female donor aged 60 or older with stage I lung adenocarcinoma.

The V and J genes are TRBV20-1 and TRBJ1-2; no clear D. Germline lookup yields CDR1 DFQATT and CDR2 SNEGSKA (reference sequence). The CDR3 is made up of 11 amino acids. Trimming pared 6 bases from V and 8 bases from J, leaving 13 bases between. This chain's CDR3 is CSADWVGGYTF. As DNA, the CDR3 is TGCAGTGCCGATTGGGTCGGCGGCTACACCTTC.

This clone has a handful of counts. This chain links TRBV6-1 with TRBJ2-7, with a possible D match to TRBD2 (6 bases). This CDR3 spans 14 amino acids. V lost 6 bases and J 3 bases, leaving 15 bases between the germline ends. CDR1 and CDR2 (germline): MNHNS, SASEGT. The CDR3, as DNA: TGTGCCAGCAGACCTGGGGGAGGAGGCTACGAGCAGTACTTC. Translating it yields CASRPGGGGYEQYF.

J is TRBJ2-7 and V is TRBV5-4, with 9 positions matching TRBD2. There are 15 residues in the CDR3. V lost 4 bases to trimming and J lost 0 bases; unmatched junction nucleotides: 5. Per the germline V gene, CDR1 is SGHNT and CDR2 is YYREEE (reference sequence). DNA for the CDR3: TGTGCCAGCAGCCTCGCGGGGGGGGGCTCCTACGAGCAGTACTTC. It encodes CASSLAGGGSYEQYF.

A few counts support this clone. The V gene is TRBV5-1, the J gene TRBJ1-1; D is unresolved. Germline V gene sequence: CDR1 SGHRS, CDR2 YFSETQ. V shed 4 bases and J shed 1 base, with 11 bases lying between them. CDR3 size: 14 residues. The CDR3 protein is CASSADGWNTEAFF. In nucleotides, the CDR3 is TGCGCCAGCAGCGCGGACGGCTGGAACACTGAAGCTTTCTTT.

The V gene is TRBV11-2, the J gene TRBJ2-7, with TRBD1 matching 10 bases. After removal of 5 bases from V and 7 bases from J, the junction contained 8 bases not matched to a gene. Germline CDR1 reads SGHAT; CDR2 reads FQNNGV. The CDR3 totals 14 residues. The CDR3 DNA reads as TGTGCCAGCAGCACGAGACAGGGGGCTTGGGAGCAGTACTTC. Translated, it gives CASSTRQGAWEQYF.

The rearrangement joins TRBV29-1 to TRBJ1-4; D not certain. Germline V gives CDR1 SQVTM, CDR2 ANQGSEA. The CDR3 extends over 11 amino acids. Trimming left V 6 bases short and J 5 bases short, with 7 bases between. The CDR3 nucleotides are TGCAGCGTACGCAGAAATGAAAAACTGTTTTTT. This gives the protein CSVRRNEKLFF.

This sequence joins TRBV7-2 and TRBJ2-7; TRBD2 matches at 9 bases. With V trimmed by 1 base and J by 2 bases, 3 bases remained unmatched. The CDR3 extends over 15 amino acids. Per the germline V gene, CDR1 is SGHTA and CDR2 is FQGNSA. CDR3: CASSLEAGGPYEQYF. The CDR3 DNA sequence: TGTGCCAGCAGCTTAGAAGCGGGAGGCCCCTACGAGCAGTACTTC. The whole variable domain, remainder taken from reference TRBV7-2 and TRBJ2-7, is GAGVSQSPSNKVTEKGKDVELRCDPISGHTALYWYRQSLGQGLEFLIYFQGNSAPDKSGLPSDRFSAERTGGSVSTLTIQRTQQEDSAVYLCASSLEAGGPYEQYFGPGTRLTVT.

In DNA form, the CDR3 reads TGTGCCAGCAGCTCCGGGACAGGGCTCACCGGGGAGCTGTTTTTT. As protein: CASSSGTGLTGELFF. The rearrangement uses TRBV11-1 and TRBJ2-2; TRBD1 agrees at 9 bases. Trimming cost V 4 bases and J 4 bases; bases outside gene matches: 4. The CDR3 runs to 15 residues. CDR1 and CDR2 from the germline V gene are SGHAT and FQDESV (reference sequence).

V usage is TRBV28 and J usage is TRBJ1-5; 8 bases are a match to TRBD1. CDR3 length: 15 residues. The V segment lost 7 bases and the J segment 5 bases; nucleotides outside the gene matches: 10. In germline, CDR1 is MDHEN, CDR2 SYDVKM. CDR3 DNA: TGTGCCAGCACCTTGGCCGGGACAGGCCATCAGCCCCAGCATTTT. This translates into CASTLAGTGHQPQHF.